The T cell receptor beta chain described here comes from a study of control samples from healthy donors and cancer patients. Germline-derived CDR1 and CDR2 are SEHNR and FQNEAQ (reference sequence). The CDR3 length is 15 residues. V lost 3 bases, J lost 2 bases, and 14 bases lay in between. TCRdb keeps only in-frame clones here, not all; method: immunoSEQ multiplex PCR. The sample yields fewer than 80,000 clones, 90% seen once. The sequence derives from a man in his sixties with colorectal cancer. The V and J genes are TRBV7-9 and TRBJ2-7; D perhaps matches TRBD1 (5 bases). Sequences were obtained from PBMCs. The DNA of the CDR3 is TGTGCCAGCAGCTTGTCTGCAGGGTCCCCCTACGAGCAGTACTTC. Translation: CASSLSAGSPYEQYF.